The 17 T cell receptor beta chains below come from one sample, sequenced in a study of vaccination and CD4 T cells after COVID-19. Indicated treatment: approximately nine-day PBMC culture with coronavirus spike peptide pools or control peptides (ViraFEST assay). CD4+ T cells that had been cultured provided DNA sequenced with the Oncomine TCR Beta short-read assay. TCRdb re-derived calls from the PCR reads in MiXCR, one entry per CDR3 protein. The table has around 16,000 distinct CDR3 sequences, less than 65% seen once; the top ten hold roughly 32%. For these receptors, no antigen is known. Source: cultured CD4+ T cells from blood, taken after SARS-CoV-2 vaccination. The receptors were sampled from a human donor with COVID-19.

The chain employs TRBV6-5 and TRBJ1-5, with 8 bases aligning to TRBD1. The CDR3 loop spans 16 amino acids. Germline CDR1 and CDR2: MNHEY and SVGAGI. Trimming cost V 4 bases and J 3 bases; bases outside gene matches: 8. The CDR3 DNA reads as TGTGCCAGCAGTTCCACAGGGGGTATAGCCAATCAGCCCCAGCATTTT. This sequence encodes CASSSTGGIANQPQHF.

This chain joins TRBV10-1 and TRBJ2-2; D gene ambiguous. The germline gives CDR1 WNHNN, CDR2 SYGVQD (reference sequence). The CDR3 is 15 residues long. Trimming removed 4 bases from V and 0 bases from J, with 9 bases in between. The CDR3 nucleotides read TGCGCCAGCAGTGTGGACGGCACGAACACCGGGGAGCTGTTTTTT. It translates to CASSVDGTNTGELFF.

This clonotype has just a few counts. This chain links TRBV20-1 with TRBJ1-2; 7 nucleotides agree with TRBD1. This CDR3 spans 16 amino acids. CDR1 DFQATT and CDR2 SNEGSKA come from the germline V gene (reference sequence). After removal of 3 bases from V and 3 bases from J, the junction contained 13 bases not matched to a gene. The CDR3 DNA follows: TGCAGTGCTAGGCCCCTGAGGGGGCAAACTTACTATGGCTACACCTTC. This gives the protein CSARPLRGQTYYGYTF.

This clonotype was found once. This chain joins TRBV7-2 and TRBJ2-5, with TRBD2 matching over 10 bases. J lost 4 bases, V lost 8 bases, and 10 bases had no gene match. This CDR3 contains 15 residues. CDR1 SGHTA and CDR2 FQGNSA come from the germline V gene. DNA of the CDR3: TGTGCCAGCTCCTCTAGCGGGGGAGCCCCAGAGACCCAGTACTTC. Translated, it gives CASSSSGGAPETQYF.

J is TRBJ2-4 and V is TRBV23-1, with D possibly called TRBD1 or TRBD2 (5 bases each). TRBV23-1 is placed among ORFs of uncertain function. CDR3 length equals 15 residues. The V gene lost 6 bases and the J gene lost 6 bases, with 18 bases spanning the gap. The CDR3 spells CASRSGTPGGNIQYF. The CDR3 coding sequence is TGCGCCAGCAGATCCGGGACCCCCGGAGGAAACATTCAGTACTTC.

The V call is TRBV27, the J call TRBJ1-2; TRBD1 is a possible D gene (6 bases). Trimming removed 3 bases at V and 6 bases at J, with 17 bases between. Per the germline V gene, CDR1 is MNHEY and CDR2 is SMNVEV (reference sequence). This CDR3 is 15 amino acids long. The CDR3 region is CASSFSTGPRDGYTF. In DNA, the CDR3 is TGTGCCAGCAGTTTCTCGACAGGCCCCCGTGATGGCTACACCTTC.

The rearrangement joins TRBV7-9 to TRBJ2-3; possible D gene TRBD1, 6 bases. The CDR3 consists of 12 residues. The germline CDR1 and CDR2 sequences are SEHNR and FQNEAQ (reference sequence). V gave up 3 bases and J gave up 14 bases, with 15 bases separating them. CDR3 residues: CASSFSQGVGYF. CDR3 nucleotides: TGTGCCAGCAGCTTTTCACAGGGAGTCGGGTATTTT.

V usage is TRBV11-2 and J usage is TRBJ2-1; 8 bases fit TRBD2. The trim removed 0 bases at V and 8 bases at J, leaving 6 bases unmatched. CDR1 is SGHAT and CDR2 is FQNNGV in the germline V gene. The CDR3 has 15 residues. The CDR3 spells CASSLDWGSGDEQFF. The CDR3 bases are TGTGCCAGCAGCTTAGATTGGGGTAGCGGGGATGAGCAGTTCTTC.

This clonotype occurred a few times. This chain uses TRBV2 with TRBJ1-5, with a tentative D call TRBD1 (5 bases). The CDR3 has 15 residues. Trimming left V 1 base short and J 3 bases short, with 10 bases between. Germline V gene sequence: CDR1 SNHLY, CDR2 FYNNEI. The CDR3 bases are TGTGCCAGCAGTGAAGGGAGAGGGGTCAATCAGCCCCAGCATTTT. Its protein product is CASSEGRGVNQPQHF.

This chain connects TRBV4-1 to TRBJ1-6; the D gene is possibly TRBD1 (5 bases). The germline V gene encodes CDR1 MGHRA and CDR2 YSYEKL. This CDR3 is 14 amino acids long. The V gene lost 4 bases and the J gene lost 10 bases, with 14 bases spanning the gap. The CDR3 spells CASSRAEGDSPLHF. The CDR3 DNA reads as TGCGCCAGCAGCCGTGCAGAAGGGGACTCACCCCTCCACTTT.

The rearrangement links TRBV25-1 to TRBJ1-2; D unresolved. V lost 4 bases and J 3 bases, leaving 9 bases between the germline ends. The CDR3 is made up of 13 amino acids. Germline V lookup: CDR1 MGHDK, CDR2 SYGVNS. CDR3 protein: CASSAVADYGYTF. In DNA form, the CDR3 reads TGTGCCAGCAGTGCCGTGGCGGACTATGGCTACACCTTC.

V usage is TRBV23-1 and J usage is TRBJ1-2; D gene unclear. TRBV23-1 carries the ORF label, with uncertain function. V lost 6 bases and J lost 8, with 13 bases in between. The CDR3 spans 12 residues. CDR3 sequence (DNA): TGCGCCAGCAGACGCGGGTCTCGAGGCTACACCTTC. Encoded protein: CASRRGSRGYTF.

The rearrangement uses TRBV7-8 and TRBJ1-2, with a weak D call TRBD1 (5 bases). The CDR3 covers 15 residues. Trimming removed 0 bases from V and 2 bases from J, with 10 bases in between. Germline values: CDR1 SGHVS, CDR2 FQNEAQ. The CDR3 DNA sequence: TGTGCCAGCAGCTTAGCGGGCGGGGGGAACTATGGCTACACCTTC. Translating it yields CASSLAGGGNYGYTF.

The chain links TRBV12-3 or TRBV12-4 to TRBJ2-7, with 9 bases identical to TRBD2. Trimming removed 7 bases from V and 5 bases from J; junction bases left unmatched: 3. The CDR3 loop spans 12 amino acids. CDR3 bases: TGTGCCAGCACTGGGACTAGCAACGAGCAGTACTTC. It is translated as CASTGTSNEQYF.

The sample holds a few counts of this clonotype. The chain links TRBV7-2 to TRBJ1-6; TRBD1 aligns across 7 bases. V dropped 4 bases and J dropped 7; count of bases not matched to a gene: 7. The CDR3 spans 15 residues. CDR1 is SGHTA, CDR2 FQGNSA, per germline. The CDR3 sequence: CASSSRGQRNSPLHF. CDR3 coding DNA: TGTGCCAGCAGCTCCAGGGGACAGCGAAATTCACCCCTCCACTTT.

This clonotype is large in the sample. V and J are TRBV7-3 and TRBJ1-1; D is unresolved. Germline assignment: CDR1 SGHTA and CDR2 FQGTGA. This CDR3 spans 13 amino acids. V was clipped by 5 bases and J by 3 bases, with 10 bases between them. CDR3 amino acids: CASSRAGYTEAFF. DNA of the CDR3: TGTGCCAGCAGCAGAGCAGGATACACTGAAGCTTTCTTT.

The V and J genes are TRBV6-1 and TRBJ2-7, with D unclear. V was cut by 3 bases and J by 7 bases, with 10 bases left in between. The germline V gene has CDR1 MNHNS and CDR2 SASEGT. The CDR3 runs 12 residues. The DNA of the CDR3 is TGTGCCAGCAGTGACGCGGAGAGGGAGCAGTACTTC. Protein product: CASSDAEREQYF.